The 18 T cell receptor beta chains presented below share a single source sample, sequenced in a study of T cell changes during pregnancy in multiple sclerosis. Profiled with immunoSEQ multiplex PCR; TCRdb holds only in-frame clones, not every one. The table has approximately 20,000 clones, approximately 84% seen once. The specimen comprised CD8+ T cells from peripheral blood mononuclear cells, sampled after pregnancy. Receptors originate from a female donor with multiple sclerosis, enrolled in a pregnancy study.

This clone was seen once. The V gene is TRBV4-1, the J gene TRBJ2-7, with 9 nucleotides matching TRBD2. CDR1 is MGHRA, CDR2 YSYEKL, per germline. V shed 2 bases and J 0 bases; nucleotides not matched to a gene: 8. The length of the CDR3 is 17 residues. CDR3 protein: CASSQSLAGLSSYEQYF. In DNA, the CDR3 is TGCGCCAGCAGCCAAAGTCTAGCGGGACTAAGCTCCTACGAGCAGTACTTC.

The V gene is TRBV6-1, the J gene TRBJ2-5; 7 bases fit TRBD2. With 4 bases clipped from V and 4 bases from J, the junction kept 6 bases outside the gene matches. Looked up from germline, CDR1 is MNHNS and CDR2 is SASEGT. This CDR3 is built from 14 residues. The CDR3 loop reads CASSASGTGETQYF. CDR3 sequence (DNA): TGTGCCAGCAGTGCAAGCGGGACGGGAGAGACCCAGTACTTC.

The chain carries TRBV11-2 and TRBJ2-3, with 10 bases aligning to TRBD2. The CDR3 is made up of 19 amino acids. V lost 0 bases, J lost 3 bases, and 12 bases stayed unmatched. CDR1 is SGHAT, CDR2 FQNNGV, per germline. The CDR3 DNA sequence: TGTGCCAGCAGCTTAGATATGCTAGCGGGGGAGTTGCCTACAGATACGCAGTATTTT. Encoded protein: CASSLDMLAGELPTDTQYF. The full variable domain, in which reference TRBV11-2 and TRBJ2-3 provide the parts outside the CDR3, is EAGVAQSPRYKIIEKRQSVAFWCNPISGHATLYWYQQILGQGPKLLIQFQNNGVVDDSQLPKDRFSAERLKGVDSTLKIQPAKLEDSAVYLCASSLDMLAGELPTDTQYFGPGTRLTVL.

CDR3 in DNA: TGCGCCAGCAGCCAAGATCTAGGGAGCGGGAGTACAGATACGCAGTATTTT. As protein: CASSQDLGSGSTDTQYF. The rearrangement joins TRBV4-1 to TRBJ2-3; 8 bases are shared with TRBD2. The germline V gene has CDR1 MGHRA and CDR2 YSYEKL. Trimming took 0 bases from V and 3 from J; bases not matched to a gene: 8. This CDR3 region has 17 residues.

This clone was seen once. The chain links TRBV5-4 to TRBJ2-3; 7 bases are shared with TRBD2. J lost 4 bases, V lost 9 bases, and 17 bases had no gene match. This CDR3 has 16 residues. Germline assignment: CDR1 SGHNT and CDR2 YYREEE (reference sequence). The CDR3 sequence: CATKIGAYGGADTQYF. The CDR3, as DNA: TGTGCCACCAAAATCGGGGCCTATGGGGGGGCAGATACGCAGTATTTT.

This chain joins TRBV5-5 and TRBJ1-1, with TRBD1 matching 8 bases. The germline V gene encodes CDR1 SGHKS and CDR2 YYEKEE (reference sequence). CDR3 length: 14 residues. The ends lost 4 bases at V and 7 bases at J; junction bases unmatched: 9. The CDR3 region has the DNA TGTGCCAGCAGCCCCTACAGGGGGGTGGATGAAGCTTTCTTT. Its protein is CASSPYRGVDEAFF. Full variable domain (remainder filled in from reference TRBV5-5 and TRBJ1-1): DAGVTQSPTHLIKTRGQQVTLRCSPISGHKSVSWYQQVLGQGPQFIFQYYEKEERGRGNFPDRFSARQFPNYSSELNVNALLLGDSALYLCASSPYRGVDEAFFGQGTRLTVV.

This clone was found once. DNA for the CDR3: TGTGCCATCACTAGCAGCCACTACGAGCAGTACTTC. Translated: CAITSSHYEQYF. This sequence joins TRBV10-3 and TRBJ2-7; D perhaps matches TRBD2 (5 bases). The CDR3 totals 12 residues. The ends were cut back, 7 bases at V and 3 bases at J, with 10 bases in the middle. Germline CDR1 is ENHRY and CDR2 is SYGVKD.

Comment on this clone: One end of the junction fails to match germline, which may point to a read error. The rearrangement joins TRBV7-9 to TRBJ1-6, with D possibly TRBD1 on 5 matching bases. CDR1 SEHNR and CDR2 FQNEAQ come from the germline V gene (reference sequence). The length of the CDR3 is 9 residues. The CDR3: CASTTGAYF. The CDR3 nucleotides are TGTGCCAGCACTACTGGGGCCTACTTT.

This rearrangement joins TRBV5-4 to TRBJ2-7; D call uncertain. With 4 bases removed from V and 5 bases from J, the gap between germline ends came to 13 bases. The CDR3 consists of 13 residues. The germline CDR1 and CDR2 sequences are SGHNT and YYREEE (reference sequence). CDR3 in DNA: TGTGCCAGCAGCCCGTCGATCTCGGACGAGCAGTACTTC. Its translation: CASSPSISDEQYF. Looking up the rest from reference TRBV5-4 and TRBJ2-7 gives the full variable domain: ETGVTQSPTHLIKTRGQQVTLRCSSQSGHNTVSWYQQALGQGPQFIFQYYREEENGRGNFPPRFSGLQFPNYSSELNVNALELDDSALYLCASSPSISDEQYFGPGTRLTVT.

The chain couples TRBV29-1 to TRBJ2-6, with D unclear. The CDR3 is made up of 14 amino acids. The germline V gene encodes CDR1 SQVTM and CDR2 ANQGSEA. Trimming took 6 bases from V and 0 from J, leaving 9 bases between them. For the CDR3, the DNA is TGCAGCGTCCACGACACCTCTGGGGCCAACGTCCTGACTTTC. Translating it yields CSVHDTSGANVLTF. Full variable domain (missing parts from reference TRBV29-1 and TRBJ2-6): SAVISQKPSRDICQRGTSLTIQCQVDSQVTMMFWYRQQPGQSLTLIATANQGSEATYESGFVIDKFPISRPNLTFSTLTVSNMSPEDSSIYLCSVHDTSGANVLTFGAGSRLTVL.

The V gene is TRBV28, the J gene TRBJ1-5, with D unclear. The CDR3 runs to 17 residues. V lost 6 bases to trimming and J lost 5 bases, with 23 bases between them. From germline, CDR1 is MDHEN and CDR2 SYDVKM. This CDR3 reads CASSLYPGKRLDQPQHF. The CDR3 nucleotides are TGTGCCAGCAGCCTCTATCCGGGAAAACGCCTAGATCAGCCCCAGCATTTT.

The chain combines TRBV19 with TRBJ2-7; D perhaps matches TRBD2 (6 bases). Trimming took 5 bases from V and 5 from J, leaving 19 bases between them. The germline V gene encodes CDR1 LNHDA and CDR2 SQIVND (reference sequence). CDR3 length: 15 amino acids. CDR3 amino acids: CASSSPRGDLHEQYF. The CDR3 bases are TGTGCCAGTAGTTCCCCGCGGGGTGATCTGCACGAGCAGTACTTC.

This sequence joins TRBV27 and TRBJ2-3, with D perhaps matching TRBD1 (7 bases). V was shortened by 6 bases and J by 3 bases, with 16 bases between the two germline ends. CDR3 size: 15 residues. Germline-derived CDR1 and CDR2 are MNHEY and SMNVEV (reference sequence). The CDR3 here is CASRLQGGRTDTQYF. CDR3 DNA sequence: TGTGCCAGCAGACTTCAGGGGGGAAGGACAGATACGCAGTATTTT.

The rearrangement links TRBV30 to TRBJ2-3; perhaps TRBD2 as D (6 bases). V shed 2 bases and J shed 2 bases, with 11 bases lying between them. The germline gives CDR1 GTSNPN, CDR2 SVGIG (reference sequence). The CDR3 runs 14 residues. CDR3 in amino acids: CAWSMDYSTDTQYF. In DNA form, the CDR3 reads TGTGCCTGGAGTATGGACTATTCCACAGATACGCAGTATTTT.

In its sample, this clone ranks as medium-sized. In nucleotides, the CDR3 is TGTGCCAGCAGTGACCTGGGACAGAACACCGGGGAGCTGTTTTTT. Protein: CASSDLGQNTGELFF. J is TRBJ2-2 and V is TRBV6-4, with TRBD1 as a possible D gene (6 bases). Germline CDR1 reads MRHNA; CDR2 reads SNTAGT. Trimming took off 2 bases at V and 1 base at J, with 8 bases between the two ends. The CDR3 spans 15 residues.

The chain has TRBV5-4 and TRBJ1-2, with D possibly TRBD1 on 6 matching bases. The germline CDR1 and CDR2 sequences are SGHNT and YYREEE (reference sequence). With 0 bases removed from V and 8 bases from J, the gap between germline ends came to 17 bases. The CDR3 extends over 15 amino acids. In DNA, the CDR3 is TGTGCCAGCAGCTTGGGTGGGGGCGGCCCGGAAGGCTACACCTTC. It specifies CASSLGGGGPEGYTF.

The chain carries TRBV27 and TRBJ1-4, with 10 bases lining up with TRBD1. The CDR3 is 15 amino acids. J gave up 7 bases and V 4 bases, and 6 bases lay outside the gene matches. The germline CDR1 and CDR2 sequences are MNHEY and SMNVEV (reference sequence). The CDR3 DNA reads TGTGCCAGCAGTTCCCCGGGACAGGGGACTGAAAAACTGTTTTTT. It encodes CASSSPGQGTEKLFF.

The gene calls are TRBV7-3 and TRBJ2-1, with 7 bases lining up with TRBD1. With V trimmed by 5 bases and J by 10 bases, 8 bases remained unmatched. CDR1 SGHTA and CDR2 FQGTGA come from the germline V gene. This CDR3 contains 13 residues. The chain's CDR3 is CASSGKGANEQFF. CDR3 DNA: TGTGCCAGCAGCGGAAAGGGGGCGAACGAGCAGTTCTTC.